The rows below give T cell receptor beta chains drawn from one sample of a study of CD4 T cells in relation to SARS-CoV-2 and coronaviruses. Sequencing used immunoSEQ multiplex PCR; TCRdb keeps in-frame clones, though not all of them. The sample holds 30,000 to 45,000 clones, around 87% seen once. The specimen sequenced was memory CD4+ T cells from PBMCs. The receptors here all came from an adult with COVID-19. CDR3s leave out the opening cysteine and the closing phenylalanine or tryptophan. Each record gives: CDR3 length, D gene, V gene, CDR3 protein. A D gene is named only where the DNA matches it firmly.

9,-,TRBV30,AWVDYGEQY
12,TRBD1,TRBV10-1,ASSSTGGNTEAF
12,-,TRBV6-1,ASSDPTAGDTQY
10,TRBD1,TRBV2,ASRTGRETQY
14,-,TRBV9,ASSTPAIAGGDTQY
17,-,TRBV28,ASSLSTVPRLRSGNTIY
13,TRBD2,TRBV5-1,ASSEISGRPETQY
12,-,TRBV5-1,ASSLSGGTYGYT
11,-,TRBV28,ASSTDSYNEQF
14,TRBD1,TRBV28,ASNLFPGQGNYGYT
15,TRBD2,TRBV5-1,ASSLVGGGASTDTQY
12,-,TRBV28,ATINGGTNEKLF
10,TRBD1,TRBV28,ASSTGDRGIY
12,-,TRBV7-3,ASSLMANTDTQY
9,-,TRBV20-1,SARDGRGQF
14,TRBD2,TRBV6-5,ASSYSGGGPTGEQF
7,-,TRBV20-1,SGGRGYT
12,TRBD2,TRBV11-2,ASSFYGGASEQF
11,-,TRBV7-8,ASSLASAYEQY
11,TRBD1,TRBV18,ASSPDRGRGYT
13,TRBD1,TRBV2,ASTHWTGATEEQF
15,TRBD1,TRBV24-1,ATSVTQPGTGVDTQY
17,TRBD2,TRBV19,ASSMGLGGLPRGTGELF
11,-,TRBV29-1,SARDNYNQPQH
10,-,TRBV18,ASSGVDYEQY
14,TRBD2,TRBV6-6,ASSSPRGGWQDTQY
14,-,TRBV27,ASSLQGSTPTGEQY
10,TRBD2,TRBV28,ASSFRGGEQY
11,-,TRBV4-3,ASSQDLTYEQY
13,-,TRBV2,ASSTTSRGPSGYT